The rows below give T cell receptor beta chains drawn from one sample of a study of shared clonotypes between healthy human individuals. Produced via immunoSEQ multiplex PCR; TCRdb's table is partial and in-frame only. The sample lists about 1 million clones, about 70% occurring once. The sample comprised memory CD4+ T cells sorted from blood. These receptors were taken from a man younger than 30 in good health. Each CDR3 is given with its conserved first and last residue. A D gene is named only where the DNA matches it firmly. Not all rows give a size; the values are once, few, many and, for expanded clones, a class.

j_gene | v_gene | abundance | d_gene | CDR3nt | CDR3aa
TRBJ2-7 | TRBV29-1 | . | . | TGCAGCGTTACGGGAAACAAGGGCTCCTACGAGCAGTACTTC | CSVTGNKGSYEQYF
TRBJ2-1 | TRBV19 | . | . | TGTGCCAGTAGCCCAGCAAGACATGAGCAGTTCTTC | CASSPARHEQFF
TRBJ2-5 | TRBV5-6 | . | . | TGTGCCAGCAGCCGGGGGAAACAGGGGCAAGAGACCCAGTACTTC | CASSRGKQGQETQYF
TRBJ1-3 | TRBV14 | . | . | TGTGCCAGCAGCCAGGTTGGGAATTCTGGAAACACCATATATTTT | CASSQVGNSGNTIYF
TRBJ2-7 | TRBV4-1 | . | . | TGCGCCAGCAGCCAAGATCGATCCTTAAGAGGAGGGGTTAACTTC | CASSQDRSLRGGVNF
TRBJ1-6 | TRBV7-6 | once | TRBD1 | TGTGCCAGCAGCTTAGCAGGGGGCAAAAATAATTCACCCCTCCACTTT | CASSLAGGKNNSPLHF
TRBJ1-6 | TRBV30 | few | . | TGTGCCTGGAGTGTACGAATGGGGACAAGGAATTCACCCCTCCACTTT | CAWSVRMGTRNSPLHF
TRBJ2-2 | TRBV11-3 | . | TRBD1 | TGTGCCAGCAGCTTGACAGGGGTCAACACCGGGGAGCTGTTTTTT | CASSLTGVNTGELFF
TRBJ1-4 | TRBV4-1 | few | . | TGCGCCAGCAGCCAAGACAGTCTTGATGAAAAACTGTTTTTT | CASSQDSLDEKLFF
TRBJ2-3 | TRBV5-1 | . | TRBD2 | TGCGCCAGCAGCCCATGGGGCCCCCTAGCGGGGGCAACATCACCCGATACGCAGTATTTT | CASSPWGPLAGATSPDTQYF
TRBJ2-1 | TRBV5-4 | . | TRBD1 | TGTGCCAGCAGCATGGTAGACAGGGTGGGTCTCAATGAGCAGTTCTTC | CASSMVDRVGLNEQFF
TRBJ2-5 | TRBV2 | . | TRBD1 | TGTGCCAGCAGTGAGAGACAGGGTACGAGAGAGACCCAGTACTTC | CASSERQGTRETQYF
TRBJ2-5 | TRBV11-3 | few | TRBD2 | TGTGCCAGCAGCCTGGGCGGGAGCGTTAATAGTCGGGAGACCCAGTACTTC | CASSLGGSVNSRETQYF
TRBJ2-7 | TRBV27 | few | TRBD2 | TGTGCCAGCAGTTTACTCTCTAGCGGGAGTTCCTACGAGCAGTACTTC | CASSLLSSGSSYEQYF
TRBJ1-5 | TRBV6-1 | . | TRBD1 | TGTGCCAGCAGCGATCTGACAGGGTTCAATCAGCCCCAGCATTTT | CASSDLTGFNQPQHF
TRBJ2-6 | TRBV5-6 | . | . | TGTGCCAGCAGCTTTCTACAGGTTGGTGGGGCCAACGTCCTGACTTTC | CASSFLQVGGANVLTF
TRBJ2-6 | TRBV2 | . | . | TGTGCCAGCAAGGGAGACGTTTCTGGGGCCAACGTCCTGACTTTC | CASKGDVSGANVLTF
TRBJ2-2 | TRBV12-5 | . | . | TGTGCTAGTGGTTTGTCTCGGGCCGGGGAGCTGTTTTTT | CASGLSRAGELFF
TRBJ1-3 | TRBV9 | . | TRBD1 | TGTGCCAGCAGCCCAATGGGGACAGCCGATGGAAACACCATATATTTT | CASSPMGTADGNTIYF
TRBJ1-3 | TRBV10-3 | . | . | TGTGCCATCAGTGAGTCTGGTCTCTCTGGAAACACCATATATTTT | CAISESGLSGNTIYF
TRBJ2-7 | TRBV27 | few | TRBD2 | TGTGCCAGCAGGCGAGGAGCTCTAGCGGGCGCCTACGAGCAGTACTTC | CASRRGALAGAYEQYF
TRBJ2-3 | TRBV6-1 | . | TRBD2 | TGTGCCAGCAGTGAAGATGGCAGAGGGCTAGCGGGAGAAGATACGCAGTATTTT | CASSEDGRGLAGEDTQYF
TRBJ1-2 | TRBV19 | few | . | TGTGCCAGTACTTCCATGGGGCGAGGCTACACCTTC | CASTSMGRGYTF
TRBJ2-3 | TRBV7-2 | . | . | TGTGCCAGCAGCTTAGGGACGAGGAGCACAGATACGCAGTATTTT | CASSLGTRSTDTQYF
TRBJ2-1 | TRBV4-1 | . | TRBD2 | TGCGCCAGCAGCCCCTTGAGGTCTAGCGGGTCCAGATCCTACAATGAGCAGTTCTTC | CASSPLRSSGSRSYNEQFF
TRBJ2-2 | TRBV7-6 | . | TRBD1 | TGTGCCAGCAGCCTTCGACAGGGGAACCCGTTGAACACCGGGGAGCTGTTTTTT | CASSLRQGNPLNTGELFF
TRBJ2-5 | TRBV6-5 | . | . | TGTGCCAGCAGTTTTGGGGGGGGCGGGGAGACCCAGTACTTC | CASSFGGGGETQYF
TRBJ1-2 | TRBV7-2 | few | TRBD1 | TGTGCCAGCAGCTTAGGACAGGGTTATGGCTACACCTTC | CASSLGQGYGYTF
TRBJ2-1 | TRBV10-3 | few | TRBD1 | TGTGCCATCACCAGACAAGGGGGCTGGAATGAGCAGTTCTTC | CAITRQGGWNEQFF
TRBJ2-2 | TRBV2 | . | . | TGTGCCAGCAGTGACAGCGCCGGGGAGCTGTTTTTT | CASSDSAGELFF
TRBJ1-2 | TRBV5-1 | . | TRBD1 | TGCGCCAGCAGCCAGCAGGGACAGCCAGGCGATGGCTACACCTTC | CASSQQGQPGDGYTF